The source of this T cell receptor beta chain is a study of shared clonotypes between healthy human individuals (TCRdb year 2020). Notes on the research overall: The cohort comprised a couple of women and a few men aged 18 to 49 years. Between about 0.85 and 9.5 billion PBMCs per donor were obtained by leukapheresis. The study deeply sequenced blood TCR repertoires of five healthy adults to estimate repertoire size and the extent of clonotype sharing between individuals. To increase sequencing depth and limit assay-specific biases, different laboratories used diverse techniques to prepare libraries and sequence TCR repertoires. Overall study outcomes, separate from this receptor: Because the study included only a small number of donors, the genetic and exposure-history diversity represented was limited. Only blood was sampled, and tissue TCR repertoires likely differ from those in blood. Pairwise subsampling indicated that sequencing depth was expected to affect the degree of clonotype sharing among donors.

Healthy HIV-negative adults with no recently reported acute infections or vaccinations were included as donors. Only Caucasian adults living in Nashville, Tennessee, USA were represented among the donors. For unsorted samples, tens of millions of PBMCs were counted, and genomic DNA was extracted using the QIAamp DNA Blood Mini kit. After blood collection by leukapheresis, PBMCs were isolated using Ficoll-Histopaque density gradient centrifugation and then cryopreserved in the vapor phase of liquid nitrogen. A single count supports this clone. It lacks a known antigen. No clone much larger than this one lies a single base away; base qualities are absent. TCR CDR3 regions were amplified from genomic DNA by multiplex PCR using the deep immunoSEQ assay. Extracted genomic DNA from each cell subset was spread evenly across all wells of several immunoSEQ 96-well plates, with each plate serving as a replicate. For unsorted PBMC, 300 ng of genomic DNA, equivalent to around 30,000 T cell genomes, went into each replicate PCR. Genomic DNA from unsorted PBMC was sequenced over ten immunoSEQ deep assay plates. Purified libraries were measured with a Qubit 3.0 fluorometer, size-checked on a Bioanalyzer 2100, and measured again with the KAPA Library Quantification kit. A separate single-read 150-cycle Illumina NextSeq 550 flow cell was used to sequence each immunoSEQ 96-well plate. The authors' pipeline ran thus. The immunoSEQ output contained only junctional sequences without quality scores, so filtering could not match that applied to full-length reads. Sequences were annotated with PyIR, a Python wrapper for IgBLAST v1.9, and V/J genes and CDR3 were assigned using IMGT germline references. Reads were filtered out if the reads had weak V/J assignments (E-value above 1e-6), no CDR3, stop codons, out-of-frame junctions, or ambiguous translated residues. A V3J clonotype was defined by an identical inferred V gene, J gene, and CDR3 amino acid sequence. To compute the percentage overlap between repertoires, the number of shared unique clonotypes was divided by the size of the smaller repertoire. Repertoire richness was assessed with RTK rarefaction, the Chao1 estimator, and Recon v2.1 estimates of unobserved clonotypes. As stored in TCRdb, this immuneACCESS dataset retains in-frame rearrangements with V and J assigned. A fraction of the clones does not appear; measured against another copy, unresolved V genes explain less than half of the discrepancy, and the remainder lacks a known reason. D and trimming were read from the DNA, whereas the V and J calls and clone size are those reported in that table. Counted in this sample were roughly 500,000 clones; over 60% of them appeared once. The top ten hold 13% of the sample.

Sequencing used PBMCs. The clonotype comes from a woman in her 40s in good health. Some clones in this sample may be carry-over from other donors' samples.

The CDR3 protein sequence reads: CASSLAGYQPQHF. The DNA sequence follows: TGCGCCAGCAGCTTGGCAGGGTATCAGCCCCAGCATTTT. The chain links TRBV5-1 with TRBJ1-5; tentative D gene TRBD1, with 5 bases matching. The germline V gene sets CDR1 to SGHRS and CDR2 to YFSETQ. The V end loses 0 bases and the J end loses 5 bases, and a stretch of 6 bases separates them. Reading from cysteine to phenylalanine, the CDR3 counts 13 amino acids. Left in the record is the CDR3 DNA by itself, 39 bases read in frame from the first base. Reference TRBV5-1 and TRBJ1-5 proteins supply the regions before and after the CDR3; the full variable domain is: KAGVTQTPRYLIKTRGQQVTLSCSPISGHRSVSWYQQTPGQGLQFLFEYFSETQRNKGNFPGRFSGRQFSNSRSEMNVSTLELGDSALYLCASSLAGYQPQHFGDGTRLSIL.